A selection of T cell receptor beta chains follows, all from one sample in a study of blood T cell repertoires in COVID-19. Clones were sequenced by immunoSEQ multiplex PCR, and TCRdb holds only the in-frame ones, with some missing. The sample has fewer than 60,000 clones; 85% to 95% are singletons. The sequenced material came from peripheral blood. The source of these receptors is a man aged 55-75 years with COVID-19, enrolled during active disease. CDR3s include the opening cysteine and the closing phenylalanine or tryptophan.

v_gene: TRBV24-1; j_gene: TRBJ2-1; CDR3aa: CATSDQGRGSYNEQFF
v_gene: TRBV2; j_gene: TRBJ1-2; CDR3aa: CASSDRSPDRWGYTF
v_gene: TRBV19; j_gene: TRBJ1-3; CDR3aa: CASSISRFSGNTIYF
v_gene: TRBV27; j_gene: TRBJ1-2; CDR3aa: CASSSHGANYGYTF
v_gene: TRBV4-2; j_gene: TRBJ1-4; CDR3aa: CASSQGVSGNEKLFF
v_gene: TRBV5-6; j_gene: TRBJ2-1; CDR3aa: CASSLERNNEQFF
v_gene: TRBV25-1; j_gene: TRBJ2-1; CDR3aa: CASSEGQGGHNEQFF
v_gene: TRBV30; j_gene: TRBJ2-2; CDR3aa: CAWSVGLARTGELFF
v_gene: TRBV9; j_gene: TRBJ1-4; CDR3aa: CASSVNGGAGEKLFF
v_gene: TRBV3-1/TRBV3-2; j_gene: TRBJ1-1; CDR3aa: CASSQDPGNTEAFF
v_gene: TRBV30; j_gene: TRBJ1-2; CDR3aa: CAWSAEVFANYGYTF
v_gene: TRBV6-5; j_gene: TRBJ1-1; CDR3aa: CASSLRQGGTEAFF
v_gene: TRBV7-9; j_gene: TRBJ1-5; CDR3aa: CASSSSGYSGNQPQHF
v_gene: TRBV7-9; j_gene: TRBJ1-2; CDR3aa: CASSLDEFRGYTF
v_gene: TRBV11-1; j_gene: TRBJ1-2; CDR3aa: CASSFGTANYGYTF
v_gene: TRBV9; j_gene: TRBJ2-5; CDR3aa: CASSPATGKETQYF
v_gene: TRBV24-1; j_gene: TRBJ1-2; CDR3aa: CATSDSTGDYGYTF